What follows are 25 T cell receptor beta chains derived from one specimen sequenced in a study of blood T cell repertoires in COVID-19. Using immunoSEQ multiplex PCR, the repertoire was profiled, and TCRdb retains in-frame clones only, with some absent. The sample contains roughly 200,000 clones, 86% of which appear only once. The sample comprised PBMCs or T cells enriched from blood (not recorded which). All receptors come from a woman aged 25 to 45 who had recovered from COVID-19.

The chain is built from TRBV3-1 (or the pseudogene TRBV3-2) and TRBJ1-1; D unresolved. The V gene lost 0 bases and the J gene lost 6 bases, with 8 bases spanning the gap. CDR3 length equals 13 residues. Per germline, CDR1 LGHDT and CDR2 YNNKEL (reference sequence). CDR3 in amino acids: CASSQERRSEAFF. For the CDR3, the DNA is TGTGCCAGCAGCCAAGAGCGGCGCTCTGAAGCTTTCTTT.

The chain has TRBV2 and TRBJ2-1; TRBD1 is a possible D gene (6 bases). CDR1 and CDR2 from the germline V gene are SNHLY and FYNNEI. V was pared by 7 bases and J by 5 bases, with 12 bases between. The CDR3 totals 13 residues. Here the CDR3 DNA reads TGTGCCAGCAAGTTGGACAGAAACAATGAGCAGTTCTTC. Protein product: CASKLDRNNEQFF.

The V gene is TRBV6-5, the J gene TRBJ2-7; D is unclear. The ends were cut back, 6 bases at V and 4 bases at J, with 10 bases in the middle. Germline assignment: CDR1 MNHEY and CDR2 SVGAGI. This CDR3 comprises 12 residues. As DNA, the CDR3 is TGTGCCAGCAGACACACCTTGTACGAGCAGTACTTC. Residues: CASRHTLYEQYF.

This rearrangement joins TRBV27 to TRBJ2-7; 8 nucleotides agree with TRBD2. Per the germline V gene, CDR1 is MNHEY and CDR2 is SMNVEV (reference sequence). With 2 bases clipped from V and 3 bases from J, the junction kept 6 bases outside the gene matches. This CDR3 is 15 amino acids long. The CDR3 bases are TGTGCCAGCAGTTTAGCGGGAGGATCCAACTACGAGCAGTACTTC. Protein sequence: CASSLAGGSNYEQYF.

In DNA, the CDR3 is TGTGCCAGCAGCCAAGATGGGGAGGCCCTCCGCACAGATACGCAGTATTTT. It is translated as CASSQDGEALRTDTQYF. This chain connects TRBV3-1 (or the pseudogene TRBV3-2) to TRBJ2-3, with a tentative D call TRBD2 (6 bases). V lost 0 bases to trimming and J lost 1 base, with 14 bases between them. This CDR3 contains 17 residues. Germline V gene sequence: CDR1 LGHDT, CDR2 YNNKEL (reference sequence).

The chain recombines TRBV7-2 with TRBJ1-3; unclear D gene. Germline V gives CDR1 SGHTA, CDR2 FQGNSA. Trimming stripped 2 bases from V and 9 bases from J, with 11 bases between. The CDR3 covers 13 residues. The CDR3, as DNA: TGTGCCAGCAGCTTAACCCCCCGGGGCACCATATATTTT. This translates into CASSLTPRGTIYF.

This chain links TRBV28 with TRBJ2-1; 8 bases are shared with TRBD1. V dropped 4 bases and J dropped 4; count of bases not matched to a gene: 9. The CDR3 contains 16 residues. CDR1 MDHEN and CDR2 SYDVKM come from the germline V gene. CDR3 in DNA: TGTGCCAGCAGTTGGAGGCGGACAGGGCTTTACAATGAGCAGTTCTTC. Translating gives CASSWRRTGLYNEQFF.

The chain combines TRBV6-2 or TRBV6-3 with TRBJ2-5; TRBD2 might be the D (6 bases). Trimming pared 6 bases from V and 3 bases from J, leaving 11 bases between. This CDR3 has 13 residues. Per germline, CDR1 MNHEY and CDR2 SVGEGT. The CDR3, as DNA: TGTGCCAGCAGCGGGGAGGAGGAAGAGACCCAGTACTTC. Translating gives CASSGEEEETQYF.

The genes are TRBV21-1 and TRBJ2-5; the DNA was not compared with TRBD2, the D call given in the table. TRBV21-1 is deemed a pseudogene. CDR3 length: 12 amino acids. The CDR3 is CASDRVQETQYF. CDR3 bases: TGTGCCAGCGACCGGGTCCAAGAGACCCAGTACTTC.

V gene TRBV18 combines with J gene TRBJ1-6, with D uncertain. This CDR3 region has 14 residues. Trimming left V 5 bases short and J 5 bases short, with 10 bases between. Per the germline V gene, CDR1 is KGHSH and CDR2 is LQKENI. CDR3 protein: CASSRKQDNSPLHF. In nucleotides, the CDR3 is TGTGCCAGCTCAAGAAAGCAGGATAATTCACCCCTCCACTTT.

This rearrangement joins TRBV10-3 to TRBJ2-6; TRBD2 matches 8 bases. V dropped 8 bases and J dropped 0; count of bases not matched to a gene: 9. The CDR3 has 17 amino acids. The germline V gene encodes CDR1 ENHRY and CDR2 SYGVKD. This CDR3 reads CAIRGVAGSSGANVLTF. The CDR3, as DNA: TGTGCCATCCGCGGGGTAGCGGGGTCCTCTGGGGCCAACGTCCTGACTTTC.

This chain joins TRBV29-1 and TRBJ2-1; D perhaps matches TRBD1 (6 bases). The CDR3 is 11 residues long. CDR1 and CDR2 from the germline V gene are SQVTM and ANQGSEA. Trimming took 3 bases from V and 10 from J, leaving 10 bases between them. As DNA, the CDR3 is TGCAGCGTTGAGGTGACAGGCGAGCAGTTCTTC. This translates into CSVEVTGEQFF.

This chain joins TRBV27 and TRBJ2-3; TRBD1 matches 9 bases. V was clipped by 6 bases and J by 0 bases; unmatched bases: 13. From germline, CDR1 is MNHEY and CDR2 SMNVEV (reference sequence). This CDR3 region has 18 residues. The DNA for the CDR3 is TGTGCCAGCAGCCGCGCCCCCGGGACAGGGAGTAGCACAGATACGCAGTATTTT. Translating it yields CASSRAPGTGSSTDTQYF.

The chain is built from TRBV6-5 and TRBJ2-7; 7 bases are shared with TRBD1. CDR1 and CDR2 (germline): MNHEY, SVGAGI. V shed 5 bases and J 7 bases; nucleotides not matched to a gene: 14. This CDR3 has 15 residues. The CDR3 DNA is TGTGCCAGCAGTACAACAGGGGAGAGTTTCCTTGAGCAGTACTTC. Amino acid sequence: CASSTTGESFLEQYF.

The J gene is TRBJ1-5, the V gene TRBV4-1, with TRBD1 identical over 7 bases. J gave up 10 bases and V 1 base, and 10 bases lay outside the gene matches. CDR1 and CDR2 from the germline V gene are MGHRA and YSYEKL. The CDR3 extends over 15 amino acids. In DNA, the CDR3 is TGCGCCAGCAGCCAAGTCAGGGGGTTTCCTCTACCCCAGCATTTT. It translates to CASSQVRGFPLPQHF.

This chain uses TRBV6-6 with TRBJ1-3; D may be TRBD1 (5 bases). This CDR3 comprises 18 residues. Germline V CDR1 and CDR2: MNHNY, SVGAGI (reference sequence). V gave up 5 bases and J gave up 0 bases, with 20 bases separating them. CDR3 loop: CASSPFAGLKPSGNTIYF. The CDR3 DNA reads TGTGCCAGCAGTCCGTTTGCGGGGCTTAAACCCTCTGGAAACACCATATATTTT.

The rearrangement uses TRBV28 and TRBJ2-7; 14 bases are a match to TRBD2. CDR1 and CDR2 (germline): MDHEN, SYDVKM. J lost 2 bases, V lost 5 bases, and 11 bases had no gene match. This CDR3 is built from 18 residues. In DNA form, the CDR3 reads TGTGCCAGCAGTATTCGGGGACTAGCGGGAGAATTTCCCTACGAGCAGTACTTC. This gives the protein CASSIRGLAGEFPYEQYF.

This clone was seen a handful of times. The chain carries TRBV7-9 and TRBJ2-7; D call uncertain. CDR1 and CDR2 from the germline V gene are SEHNR and FQNEAQ (reference sequence). The CDR3 is 14 residues long. Trimming stripped 1 base from V and 3 bases from J, with 10 bases between. CDR3 DNA sequence: TGTGCCAGCAGCTTAGGCAGACAAGGCTACGAGCAGTACTTC. It translates to CASSLGRQGYEQYF.

The chain joins TRBV28 to TRBJ1-4, with a weak D call TRBD1 (6 bases). This CDR3 is built from 17 residues. The germline V gene encodes CDR1 MDHEN and CDR2 SYDVKM. The V and J ends lost 5 bases and 3 bases respectively, with 19 bases between them. The CDR3 reads CASSPQTDRPANEKLFF. CDR3 in DNA: TGTGCCAGCAGTCCGCAGACAGACAGGCCAGCTAATGAAAAACTGTTTTTT. The variable domain in full, completed from reference TRBV28 and TRBJ1-4, reads DVKVTQSSRYLVKRTGEKVFLECVQDMDHENMFWYRQDPGLGLRLIYFSYDVKMKEKGDIPEGYSVSREKKERFSLILESASTNQTSMYLCASSPQTDRPANEKLFFGSGTQLSVL.

The chain uses TRBV21-1 and TRBJ2-1; TRBD1 is the table's D call and was not checked against the DNA. TRBV21-1 constitutes a pseudogene. The CDR3 sequence is 14 residues long. The CDR3: CASIDRTGSRVQFF. The CDR3 DNA reads TGTGCCAGCATCGACAGGACAGGTTCTCGGGTGCAGTTCTTC.

The rearrangement uses TRBV29-1 and TRBJ2-7; 9 positions match TRBD2. The germline gives CDR1 SQVTM, CDR2 ANQGSEA. The junction had 9 bases not matched to a gene; V was cut back by 4 bases and J by 5 bases. The CDR3 has 14 amino acids. This chain's CDR3 is CSVGSGRGWDEQYF. CDR3 in DNA: TGCAGCGTTGGTAGCGGGAGAGGTTGGGACGAGCAGTACTTC.

The CDR3 region is CASSLSGELNNEQFF. The DNA for the CDR3 is TGCGCCAGCAGCTTGTCCGGGGAGCTTAACAATGAGCAGTTCTTC. The V and J genes are TRBV5-1 and TRBJ2-1; D perhaps matches TRBD2 (5 bases). CDR1 and CDR2 from the germline V gene are SGHRS and YFSETQ. The length of the CDR3 is 15 residues. Trimming shortened V by 1 base and J by 5 bases, and 13 bases separated the two germline ends.

Written as DNA, the CDR3 is TGTGCCAGCAGCCCCCCGGGACTAGCGGGAGTTAGCACCGGGGAGCTGTTTTTT. This encodes CASSPPGLAGVSTGELFF. This chain connects TRBV5-6 to TRBJ2-2, with 14 bases that match TRBD2. With 4 bases clipped from V and 4 bases from J, the junction kept 9 bases outside the gene matches. This CDR3 contains 18 residues. Germline assignment: CDR1 SGHDT and CDR2 YYEEEE. The variable domain in full, with the rest retrieved from reference TRBV5-6 and TRBJ2-2, is DAGVTQSPTHLIKTRGQQVTLRCSPKSGHDTVSWYQQALGQGPQFIFQYYEEEERQRGNFPDRFSGHQFPNYSSELNVNALLLGDSALYLCASSPPGLAGVSTGELFFGEGSRLTVL.

CDR3 residues: CASSFQNTEAFF. CDR3 bases: TGTGCCAGCAGTTTCCAGAACACTGAAGCTTTCTTT. The chain has TRBV12-3 or TRBV12-4 and TRBJ1-1; D is unresolved. The V end was cut by 3 bases, the J end by 1 base, with 3 bases between. CDR3 size: 12 residues.

The CDR3 nucleotides read TGTGCCAGCAGCTTCCTTAGCGGGAGTTTGGCCTACAATGAGCAGTTCTTC. It yields the protein CASSFLSGSLAYNEQFF. V and J are TRBV7-2 and TRBJ2-1; 9 nucleotides match TRBD2. Germline lookup yields CDR1 SGHTA and CDR2 FQGNSA. The CDR3 is 17 amino acids. With V trimmed by 3 bases and J by 2 bases, 8 bases remained unmatched.